This T cell receptor beta chain was recovered during a study of OX40 agonist ivuxolimab in advanced cancers. The data were produced by immunoSEQ multiplex PCR, yet TCRdb's version contains in-frame clones alone and is incomplete. The sample comprises 60,000 to 70,000 clones, roughly 84% of which are singletons, and approximately 1.5% rests with the top ten. The CDR3 has 15 amino acids. Per the germline V gene, CDR1 is SGHTA and CDR2 is FQGTGA. V was shortened by 6 bases and J by 5 bases, with 19 bases between the two germline ends. The receptor's source is an adult with an advanced solid tumor such as melanoma, head and neck, liver or kidney cancer. Material: CD4+ or CD8+ T cells sorted from blood, obtained in a trial of the OX40 agonist ivuxolimab. The chain couples TRBV7-3 to TRBJ2-5, with D perhaps TRBD1 (6 bases). In nucleotides, the CDR3 is TGTGCCAGCAGGGGGGCGAAACCGCCTGGCGAGACCCAGTACTTC. Its protein product is CASRGAKPPGETQYF.